The entry below gives a single TCR beta chain sequence along with its context. This sample was taken from a study of T cell repertoires in cytomegalovirus infection. TCRdb reprocessed the reads via MiXCR and lists one record per CDR3 protein. The sample includes about 530,000 distinct CDR3 sequences, about 30% seen only once; the top ten take approximately 13%. The TCR comes from a human donor in good health (CMV status not recorded). Some clones in this sample may be carry-over from other donors' samples. Sequencing was performed on PBMCs.

This CDR3 reads CASSFDVDTQYF. CDR3 DNA: TGTGCCAGCAGCTTTGACGTGGACACGCAGTATTTT. The rearrangement uses TRBV7-3 and TRBJ2-3, with D unclear. V was pared by 3 bases and J by 9 bases, with 10 bases between. The CDR3 length is 12 residues. Germline lookup yields CDR1 SGHTA and CDR2 FQGTGA.